One and the same sample provided the 22 T cell receptor beta chains below, sequenced in a study of blood T cell repertoires in COVID-19. Clones were sequenced by immunoSEQ multiplex PCR, and TCRdb holds only the in-frame ones, with some missing. The table shows tens of thousands of clones, with around 89% occurring only once. The source material was peripheral blood. Receptor source: a woman aged 60 to 75 with acute or convalescent COVID-19.

The CDR3 DNA reads as TGTGCCAGCATGGGCGGGGAAGGGATTATGAACACTGAAGCTTTCTTT. Its translation is CASMGGEGIMNTEAFF. V gene TRBV6-6 combines with J gene TRBJ1-1, with unresolved D. Between the trimmed V and J ends, which lost 7 bases and 0 bases, there was a span of 18 bases. The CDR3 is 16 residues long. Germline assignment: CDR1 MNHNY and CDR2 SVGAGI (reference sequence).

V usage is TRBV7-9 and J usage is TRBJ1-2, with 7 bases identical to TRBD1. The V gene end was trimmed by 1 base and the J gene end by 8 bases; junction bases not matched to a gene: 1. Germline V gives CDR1 SEHNR, CDR2 FQNEAQ (reference sequence). This CDR3 region has 12 residues. CDR3 bases: TGTGCCAGCAGCTTAGACAGGGGCGGCTACACCTTC. This sequence encodes CASSLDRGGYTF.

This chain joins TRBV7-9 and TRBJ1-3; no firm D call. In germline, CDR1 is SEHNR, CDR2 FQNEAQ (reference sequence). This CDR3 is built from 15 residues. V was pared by 0 bases and J by 8 bases, with 14 bases between. CDR3 coding DNA: TGTGCCAGCAGCTTAGCGCTAAGACCAGGTGACACCATATATTTT. This sequence encodes CASSLALRPGDTIYF.

The gene calls are TRBV21-1 and TRBJ2-7; the table's D call TRBD2 went unverified against the DNA. TRBV21-1 is listed as a pseudogene. This CDR3 spans 15 amino acids. CDR3 region: CASSKADLPSYEQYV. The CDR3 DNA reads as TGTGCCAGCAGCAAAGCCGACTTACCCTCCTACGAGCAGTACGTC.

The CDR3: CASSPGVMDNEKLFF. CDR3 coding DNA: TGTGCCAGCAGCCCAGGGGTTATGGATAATGAAAAACTGTTTTTT. This chain uses TRBV11-2 with TRBJ1-4, with D possibly TRBD1 on 6 matching bases. With 5 bases removed from V and 4 bases from J, the gap between germline ends came to 14 bases. Looked up from germline, CDR1 is SGHAT and CDR2 is FQNNGV. This CDR3 spans 15 amino acids.

This chain links TRBV4-1 with TRBJ1-1; a weak D match, TRBD1 (5 bases). Germline loops: CDR1 MGHRA, CDR2 YSYEKL. The CDR3 sequence is 15 residues long. Trimming removed 1 base from V and 6 bases from J, with 15 bases in between. The CDR3 reads CASSQGPEGAAEAFF. The CDR3 DNA reads TGCGCCAGCAGCCAAGGTCCGGAAGGGGCCGCTGAAGCTTTCTTT.

The V and J genes are TRBV5-4 and TRBJ1-1, with D unclear. The CDR3 has 13 amino acids. Germline V lookup: CDR1 SGHNT, CDR2 YYREEE (reference sequence). V lost 2 bases and J lost 4, with 9 bases in between. The CDR3, as DNA: TGTGCCAGCAGCTTACCAGGTCCCACTGAAGCTTTCTTT. Translation gives CASSLPGPTEAFF.

This clone was counted a single time. This chain uses TRBV7-2 with TRBJ1-1; 8 bases map to TRBD1. The CDR3 length is 13 residues. The germline CDR1 and CDR2 sequences are SGHTA and FQGNSA. With V trimmed by 5 bases and J by 10 bases, 9 bases remained unmatched. Here the CDR3 DNA reads TGTGCCAGCAGCGGACAGGGCGGGCCTAGAGCTTTCTTT. This sequence encodes CASSGQGGPRAFF.

The V and J genes are TRBV3-1 (or the pseudogene TRBV3-2) and TRBJ2-5; tentatively, D is TRBD2 (6 bases). Trimming removed 1 base at V and 5 bases at J, with 11 bases between. The germline V gene has CDR1 LGHDT and CDR2 YNNKEL (reference sequence). CDR3 length equals 14 residues. CDR3 nucleotide sequence: TGTGCCAGCAGCCAAGTAGGGGCGGGGGAGACCCAGTACTTC. This translates into CASSQVGAGETQYF.

The chain has TRBV29-1 and TRBJ2-1, with 7 bases identical to TRBD2. The junction had 8 bases not matched to a gene; V was cut back by 5 bases and J by 10 bases. The V gene's germline CDR1 is SQVTM and CDR2 ANQGSEA. The CDR3 has 12 amino acids. The CDR3 is CSVIEGREEQFF. The CDR3 DNA reads as TGCAGCGTTATTGAGGGGCGGGAGGAGCAGTTCTTC.

The chain uses TRBV28 and TRBJ2-3, with a tentative D call TRBD2 (5 bases). The CDR3 is made up of 14 amino acids. Per germline, CDR1 MDHEN and CDR2 SYDVKM. V lost 2 bases, J lost 4 bases, and 10 bases lay in between. The CDR3 sequence: CASSLGLAPDTQYF. The CDR3 DNA reads as TGTGCCAGCAGTTTAGGGCTAGCCCCAGATACGCAGTATTTT.

This clone has a handful of counts. The chain is built from TRBV5-1 and TRBJ1-1; D might be TRBD1 (6 bases). Trimming left V 2 bases short and J 6 bases short, with 11 bases between. Germline CDR1 is SGHRS and CDR2 is YFSETQ. The length of the CDR3 is 13 residues. CDR3 region: CASSLGGSPEAFF. CDR3 DNA: TGCGCCAGCAGCTTAGGGGGTAGCCCTGAAGCTTTCTTT.

J is TRBJ1-3 and V is TRBV7-2; TRBD1 aligns across 9 bases. CDR1 and CDR2 from the germline V gene are SGHTA and FQGNSA. V dropped 5 bases and J dropped 2; count of bases not matched to a gene: 4. The CDR3 length is 15 residues. The CDR3 sequence: CASSQRQGAGNTIYF. CDR3 coding DNA: TGTGCCAGCAGCCAACGACAGGGGGCTGGAAACACCATATATTTT.

CDR3 protein: CASSLQGTQPQHF. CDR3 in DNA: TGTGCCAGCAGCTTACAGGGCACCCAGCCCCAGCATTTT. V usage is TRBV7-8 and J usage is TRBJ1-5; possibly TRBD1 for D (5 bases). This CDR3 spans 13 amino acids. Trimming stripped 2 bases from V and 7 bases from J, with 9 bases between. Germline values: CDR1 SGHVS, CDR2 FQNEAQ. Full variable domain (missing parts from reference TRBV7-8 and TRBJ1-5): GAGVSQSPRYKVAKRGQDVALRCDPISGHVSLFWYQQALGQGPEFLTYFQNEAQLDKSGLPSDRFFAERPEGSVSTLKIQRTQQEDSAVYLCASSLQGTQPQHFGDGTRLSIL.

The CDR3: CASSLVGTGMSEAFF. In DNA, the CDR3 is TGTGCCAGCAGCTTAGTCGGGACAGGGATGAGTGAAGCTTTCTTT. V usage is TRBV11-1 and J usage is TRBJ1-1; 9 bases align to TRBD1. This CDR3 comprises 15 residues. Unmatched junction bases numbered 7, after V lost 1 base and J lost 7 bases. Germline V gene lookup returns CDR1 SGHAT and CDR2 FQDESV (reference sequence).

This rearrangement joins TRBV5-1 to TRBJ2-2, with a tentative D call TRBD2 (6 bases). The V end lost 0 bases, the J end lost 3 bases, and 6 bases lay between the germline ends. CDR1 SGHRS and CDR2 YFSETQ come from the germline V gene. The CDR3 covers 14 residues. CDR3 loop: CASSLERDTGELFF. The CDR3 DNA reads as TGCGCCAGCAGCTTGGAGCGGGACACCGGGGAGCTGTTTTTT. The full variable domain, with the rest looked up from reference TRBV5-1 and TRBJ2-2, is KAGVTQTPRYLIKTRGQQVTLSCSPISGHRSVSWYQQTPGQGLQFLFEYFSETQRNKGNFPGRFSGRQFSNSRSEMNVSTLELGDSALYLCASSLERDTGELFFGEGSRLTVL.

The chain employs TRBV29-1 and TRBJ1-1; D gene uncertain. CDR3 length: 11 amino acids. The V gene's germline CDR1 is SQVTM and CDR2 ANQGSEA. V shed 5 bases and J shed 8 bases, with 12 bases lying between them. In DNA, the CDR3 is TGCAGCGTTCGAGGCTTCGCAGAAGCTTTCTTT. The encoded protein is CSVRGFAEAFF.

The rearrangement links TRBV6-6 to TRBJ2-1; D is possibly TRBD2 (5 bases). The CDR3 contains 15 residues. CDR1 is MNHNY and CDR2 is SVGAGI in the germline V gene (reference sequence). V gave up 2 bases and J gave up 0 bases, with 8 bases separating them. In nucleotides, the CDR3 is TGTGCCAGCAGTTACGCTGGGAGCTCCTACAATGAGCAGTTCTTC. This encodes CASSYAGSSYNEQFF.

About this clone: Because the CDR3's place on the DNA is in doubt, the DNA is left out and the CDR3 is given as listed by TCRdb. V is TRBV5-4 and J is TRBJ1-2; TRBD1 reflects the table's D call only, with no check against the DNA. The CDR3 comprises 12 residues, both ends counted. Germline V gene data show CDR1 as SGHNT and CDR2 as YYREEE (reference sequence). The CDR3 spells CASSWGTGSGTF.

The V and J genes are TRBV5-6 and TRBJ1-1; 8 bases map to TRBD1. Trimming cost V 3 bases and J 0 bases; bases outside gene matches: 4. There are 15 residues in the CDR3. Per the germline V gene, CDR1 is SGHDT and CDR2 is YYEEEE. Here the CDR3 reads CASSWTGYMNTEAFF. CDR3 DNA: TGTGCCAGCAGCTGGACAGGGTACATGAACACTGAAGCTTTCTTT.

V is TRBV9 and J is TRBJ2-1; D is unresolved. Looked up from germline, CDR1 is SGDLS and CDR2 is YYNGEE. The ends were cut back, 0 bases at V and 2 bases at J, with 9 bases in the middle. This CDR3 comprises 15 residues. The DNA of the CDR3 is TGTGCCAGCAGCGTAGAAACGGTCGCCTACAATGAGCAGTTCTTC. Its translation is CASSVETVAYNEQFF.

The gene calls are TRBV2 and TRBJ2-2; D not resolved. V was pared by 6 bases and J by 1 base, with 12 bases between. This CDR3 has 15 residues. Germline assignment: CDR1 SNHLY and CDR2 FYNNEI. The CDR3 region has the DNA TGTGCCAGCAGGAGAGTTCCACTGAACACCGGGGAGCTGTTTTTT. Its translation is CASRRVPLNTGELFF.